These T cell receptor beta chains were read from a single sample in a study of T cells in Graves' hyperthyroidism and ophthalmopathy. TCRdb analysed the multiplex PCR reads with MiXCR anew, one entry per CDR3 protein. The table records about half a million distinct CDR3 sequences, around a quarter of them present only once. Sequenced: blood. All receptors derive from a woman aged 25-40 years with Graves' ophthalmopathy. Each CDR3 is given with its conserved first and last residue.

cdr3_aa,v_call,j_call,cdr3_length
CASSSDYRSETQYF,TRBV13,TRBJ2-5,14
CASSYSAPGTGNTIYF,TRBV6-5,TRBJ1-3,16
CASSTGLGYEQYF,TRBV12-3/TRBV12-4,TRBJ2-7,13
CASKWAGATYEGYTF,TRBV6-2/TRBV6-3,TRBJ1-2,15
CASSYSTAPGRNTGELFF,TRBV7-2,TRBJ2-2,18
CASSSAGRETQYF,TRBV19,TRBJ2-5,13
CATRAGSLQETQYF,TRBV6-1,TRBJ2-5,14
CATSDLVPTAHGYTF,TRBV24-1,TRBJ1-2,15
CASSLTGGRFGEQYF,TRBV12-3/TRBV12-4,TRBJ2-7,15
CAWSVPRTGPQETQYF,TRBV30,TRBJ2-5,16
CASSVASQVSGGYSPLHF,TRBV9,TRBJ1-6,18
CASSFDGLAANGETQYF,TRBV7-8,TRBJ2-5,17
CASSSLDSGYEQYF,TRBV7-2,TRBJ2-7,14